A single sample gave rise to the 26 T cell receptor beta chains below, sequenced in a study of glioma-infiltrating T cells after dendritic cell vaccination. Profiling relied on immunoSEQ multiplex PCR, and the TCRdb table lists in-frame clones only, not all of them. The table lists 90,000 or so clones, more than 75% of them singletons. This specimen consisted of blood, obtained before dendritic cell vaccination. The receptors were sampled from a human donor with glioblastoma.

The genes are TRBV19 and TRBJ2-2, with TRBD2 as a possible D gene (6 bases). CDR1 is LNHDA and CDR2 is SQIVND in the germline V gene (reference sequence). Deletions cut 6 bases from V and 5 bases from J, with 19 bases between. There are 16 residues in the CDR3. In DNA, the CDR3 is TGTGCCAGTAGAGAAGAGGGGCGCGGAGGGACCGGGGAGCTGTTTTTT. Translating it yields CASREEGRGGTGELFF.

The chain recombines TRBV10-2 with TRBJ1-5; D is possibly TRBD1 (6 bases). The length of the CDR3 is 14 residues. The germline CDR1 and CDR2 sequences are WSHSY and SAAADI. Trimming shortened V by 6 bases and J by 7 bases, and 16 bases separated the two germline ends. CDR3 sequence (DNA): TGCGCCAGCAGACCCACAGGGTTGGGGCAGCCCCAGCATTTT. It yields the protein CASRPTGLGQPQHF.

This clone was counted a few times. V and J are TRBV19 and TRBJ1-6; 7 bases match TRBD1. There are 15 residues in the CDR3. Germline V CDR1 and CDR2: LNHDA, SQIVND (reference sequence). Germline trimming cut 4 bases from V and 6 bases from J; bases unmatched to any gene: 6. The CDR3 nucleotides read TGTGCCAGTAGTAGTTACAGGGGTTCTAATTCACCCCTCCACTTT. This translates into CASSSYRGSNSPLHF.

The J gene is TRBJ2-7, the V gene TRBV18, with 11 bases matching TRBD1. The CDR3 is made up of 14 amino acids. Germline trimming cut 6 bases from V and 7 bases from J; bases unmatched to any gene: 8. Germline values: CDR1 KGHSH, CDR2 LQKENI. CDR3 sequence: CASSSDRGRWEQYF. CDR3 DNA sequence: TGTGCCAGCTCCTCGGACAGGGGGCGATGGGAGCAGTACTTC.

V usage is TRBV29-1 and J usage is TRBJ1-2; 7 positions agree with TRBD1. Per germline, CDR1 SQVTM and CDR2 ANQGSEA. J gave up 4 bases and V 3 bases, and 8 bases lay outside the gene matches. This CDR3 spans 14 amino acids. DNA of the CDR3: TGCAGCGTTGACATTAACAGGGGTATCTATGGCTACACCTTC. This translates into CSVDINRGIYGYTF.

V usage is TRBV10-2 and J usage is TRBJ1-5; no clear D gene. The CDR3 extends over 14 amino acids. CDR1 and CDR2 (germline): WSHSY, SAAADI. The V end lost 2 bases, the J end lost 7 bases, and 12 bases lay between the germline ends. The DNA of the CDR3 is TGCGCCAGCAGTGAGCCTCGGATCGGGCAGCCCCAGCATTTT. It translates to CASSEPRIGQPQHF.

The chain couples TRBV29-1 to TRBJ1-1, with 10 bases fitting TRBD1. The CDR3 runs to 15 residues. CDR1 SQVTM and CDR2 ANQGSEA come from the germline V gene. Trimming took 6 bases from V and 4 from J; bases not matched to a gene: 11. CDR3 amino acids: CSVQYYGQGGTEAFF. The CDR3 nucleotides read TGCAGCGTCCAGTATTATGGACAGGGGGGCACTGAAGCTTTCTTT.

CDR3 residues: CASSAFGGRLFF. DNA for the CDR3: TGTGCCAGCAGCGCTTTCGGCGGGAGACTGTTTTTT. The chain recombines TRBV6-5 with TRBJ1-4; D is undetermined. CDR3 length: 12 amino acids. Germline V gives CDR1 MNHEY, CDR2 SVGAGI. Trimming took off 6 bases at V and 13 bases at J, with 15 bases between the two ends.

CDR3 loop: CAGAPRADSPLHF. In DNA form, the CDR3 reads TGTGCCGGGGCCCCCAGGGCCGATTCACCCCTCCACTTT. This rearrangement joins TRBV6-5 to TRBJ1-6, with D possibly matching TRBD1 (5 bases). The V and J ends lost 11 bases and 8 bases respectively, with 16 bases between them. Germline CDR1 is MNHEY and CDR2 is SVGAGI. The CDR3 length is 13 residues.

This chain uses TRBV6-5 with TRBJ2-7; TRBD2 matches at 8 bases. This CDR3 is 13 amino acids long. Per the germline V gene, CDR1 is MNHEY and CDR2 is SVGAGI. V dropped 7 bases and J dropped 3; count of bases not matched to a gene: 5. The CDR3 nucleotides are TGTGCCAGCACCTACGGGGGGGTCTACGAGCAGTACTTC. It specifies CASTYGGVYEQYF.

The V and J genes are TRBV5-1 and TRBJ2-7, with D uncertain. V lost 0 bases and J 7 bases, leaving 17 bases between the germline ends. Per the germline V gene, CDR1 is SGHRS and CDR2 is YFSETQ. This CDR3 contains 15 residues. The CDR3 DNA reads as TGCGCCAGCAGCTTGGGCGGTACTAACCTACGAGAGCAGTACTTC. It translates to CASSLGGTNLREQYF.

The V gene is TRBV19, the J gene TRBJ2-3; 8 positions match TRBD2. Per germline, CDR1 LNHDA and CDR2 SQIVND (reference sequence). Trimming removed 5 bases from V and 0 bases from J; junction bases left unmatched: 4. CDR3 length equals 15 residues. Written as DNA, the CDR3 is TGTGCCAGTAGTCCCGGACTAGCTAGCACAGATACGCAGTATTTT. Protein product: CASSPGLASTDTQYF.

V gene TRBV2 combines with J gene TRBJ2-1, with 7 bases that match TRBD1. The ends lost 2 bases at V and 2 bases at J; junction bases unmatched: 3. CDR1 SNHLY and CDR2 FYNNEI come from the germline V gene. The CDR3 length is 15 residues. This CDR3 is CASSERGQPYNEQFF. CDR3 coding DNA: TGTGCCAGCAGTGAAAGGGGACAGCCCTACAATGAGCAGTTCTTC.

CDR3 in amino acids: CAWSAGQYQETQYF. Here the CDR3 DNA reads TGTGCCTGGAGTGCGGGACAGTACCAAGAGACCCAGTACTTC. The rearrangement uses TRBV30 and TRBJ2-5, with 7 bases aligning to TRBD1. The CDR3 totals 14 residues. Germline V gene sequence: CDR1 GTSNPN, CDR2 SVGIG (reference sequence). Germline trimming cut 1 base from V and 0 bases from J; bases unmatched to any gene: 2.

The chain joins TRBV5-1 to TRBJ1-1; 7 nucleotides match TRBD1. Germline V gene sequence: CDR1 SGHRS, CDR2 YFSETQ. The CDR3 covers 12 residues. Trimming removed 4 bases from V and 8 bases from J; junction bases left unmatched: 5. The CDR3 region is CASSLGQVEAFF. CDR3 nucleotides: TGCGCCAGCAGCCTAGGACAGGTCGAAGCTTTCTTT. Together with reference TRBV5-1 and TRBJ1-1, the CDR3 gives the full variable domain: KAGVTQTPRYLIKTRGQQVTLSCSPISGHRSVSWYQQTPGQGLQFLFEYFSETQRNKGNFPGRFSGRQFSNSRSEMNVSTLELGDSALYLCASSLGQVEAFFGQGTRLTVV.

The chain is built from TRBV7-9 and TRBJ2-7; 7 positions agree with TRBD1. J was trimmed by 2 bases and V by 5 bases; bases with no gene match: 6. The CDR3 sequence is 14 residues long. CDR1 is SEHNR and CDR2 is FQNEAQ in the germline V gene (reference sequence). This CDR3 is CASSIWDSAYEQYF. DNA of the CDR3: TGTGCCAGCAGCATATGGGACAGTGCCTACGAGCAGTACTTC.

This sequence joins TRBV7-8 and TRBJ2-2; 9 bases match TRBD2. CDR1 is SGHVS, CDR2 FQNEAQ, per germline. The J segment lost 8 bases and the V segment lost 5 bases, leaving 12 bases of the junction unmatched. There are 16 residues in the CDR3. The CDR3 DNA sequence: TGTGCCAGCAGCGCCCGGGGTAGCGGGGGAGCTGGGGAGCTGTTTTTT. It translates to CASSARGSGGAGELFF. The variable domain in full, completed from reference TRBV7-8 and TRBJ2-2, reads GAGVSQSPRYKVAKRGQDVALRCDPISGHVSLFWYQQALGQGPEFLTYFQNEAQLDKSGLPSDRFFAERPEGSVSTLKIQRTQQEDSAVYLCASSARGSGGAGELFFGEGSRLTVL.

The V gene is TRBV4-1, the J gene TRBJ2-5; 8 nucleotides match TRBD2. The CDR3 has 14 residues. Germline CDR1 and CDR2: MGHRA and YSYEKL. CDR3 DNA: TGCGTATGGGGGCCGCGGGGGGTCCAAGAGACCCAGTACTTC. This encodes CVWGPRGVQETQYF.

The chain recombines TRBV10-3 with TRBJ1-1; 7 bases are a match to TRBD1. The CDR3 has 15 residues. The ends lost 4 bases at V and 0 bases at J; junction bases unmatched: 5. CDR1 ENHRY and CDR2 SYGVKD come from the germline V gene. CDR3 loop: CAISGRDSLNTEAFF. CDR3 nucleotides: TGTGCCATCAGTGGGCGGGACAGCTTGAACACTGAAGCTTTCTTT.

The V gene is TRBV6-1, the J gene TRBJ1-4; no clear D. Germline CDR1 is MNHNS and CDR2 is SASEGT. V dropped 7 bases and J dropped 4 bases, with 13 bases sitting between them. The CDR3 extends over 14 amino acids. The CDR3 nucleotides are TGTGCCAGCATTAGCCGAGGAAGTAATGAAAAACTGTTTTTT. It translates to CASISRGSNEKLFF.

The chain links TRBV21-1 to TRBJ2-7; TRBD2 is the table's D call and was not checked against the DNA. TRBV21-1 is noted as a pseudogene. This CDR3 spans 17 amino acids. CDR3: CASSKGPSGGQPYEQYF. CDR3 nucleotide sequence: TGTGCCAGCAGCAAAGGACCTAGCGGGGGGCAACCCTACGAGCAGTACTTC.

This chain joins TRBV7-5 and TRBJ1-1; the table's D call, TRBD1, was not checked against the DNA. TRBV7-5 is recorded as a pseudogene. The CDR3 is 13 residues long. CDR3 sequence reads: CVRSLRGNTEAFF. In DNA form, the CDR3 reads TGTGTCAGAAGCTTAAGGGGAAACACTGAAGCTTTCTTT.

The chain employs TRBV5-1 and TRBJ2-7; unclear D gene. Trimming cost V 2 bases and J 6 bases, with 9 bases left between them. The CDR3 sequence is 12 residues long. Germline CDR1 SGHRS, CDR2 YFSETQ. The chain's CDR3 is CASSLLEREQYF. CDR3 in DNA: TGCGCCAGCAGCTTACTGGAGCGCGAGCAGTACTTC.

The chain couples TRBV5-1 to TRBJ2-7; D possibly corresponds to TRBD2 (5 bases). Trimming left V 0 bases short and J 7 bases short, with 14 bases between. Per germline, CDR1 SGHRS and CDR2 YFSETQ. The CDR3 extends over 14 amino acids. The CDR3 region is CASSLEKGRGEQYF. DNA for the CDR3: TGCGCCAGCAGCTTGGAAAAGGGTCGGGGAGAGCAGTACTTC.

The chain recombines TRBV7-8 with TRBJ2-3, with a weak D call TRBD2 (5 bases). Germline CDR1 reads SGHVS; CDR2 reads FQNEAQ. Trimming removed 1 base from V and 2 bases from J, with 7 bases in between. The CDR3 spans 14 residues. CDR3 loop: CASSLGTDTDTQYF. CDR3 nucleotide sequence: TGTGCCAGCAGCTTAGGGACTGACACAGATACGCAGTATTTT.

The chain recombines TRBV5-1 with TRBJ2-1; possibly TRBD1 for D (6 bases). In germline, CDR1 is SGHRS, CDR2 YFSETQ. This CDR3 is 19 amino acids long. Trimming pared 2 bases from V and 5 bases from J, leaving 26 bases between. CDR3 in amino acids: CASSFPTTYRDTNDNEQFF. CDR3 coding DNA: TGCGCCAGCAGCTTCCCCACGACTTACCGGGACACCAACGACAATGAGCAGTTCTTC.